This T cell receptor beta chain was documented in a study of blood T cells in healthy people across ages. A second PCR of roughly 7 to 11 cycles used a sample-barcoded 5' primer and a J-beta primer mix. TCRdb ran MiXCR on the 5' RACE reads and lists one entry per CDR3 protein. The sample holds 450,000 to 700,000 distinct CDR3 sequences, 25% to 30% seen once. CDR3 length equals 18 residues. The germline V gene encodes CDR1 SGHTA and CDR2 FQGNSA. The trim removed 1 base at V and 7 bases at J, leaving 16 bases unmatched. The table lists this clonotype with a count of one. Sequenced sample: blood. The receptor comes from a woman aged 70-85 years in good health. The rearrangement links TRBV7-2 to TRBJ2-5; 9 bases match TRBD2. The CDR3 DNA is TGTGCCAGCAGCTTAGGAATAGGGTCTAGCGGGGTTATCGGGACCCAGTACTTC. Translation: CASSLGIGSSGVIGTQYF.